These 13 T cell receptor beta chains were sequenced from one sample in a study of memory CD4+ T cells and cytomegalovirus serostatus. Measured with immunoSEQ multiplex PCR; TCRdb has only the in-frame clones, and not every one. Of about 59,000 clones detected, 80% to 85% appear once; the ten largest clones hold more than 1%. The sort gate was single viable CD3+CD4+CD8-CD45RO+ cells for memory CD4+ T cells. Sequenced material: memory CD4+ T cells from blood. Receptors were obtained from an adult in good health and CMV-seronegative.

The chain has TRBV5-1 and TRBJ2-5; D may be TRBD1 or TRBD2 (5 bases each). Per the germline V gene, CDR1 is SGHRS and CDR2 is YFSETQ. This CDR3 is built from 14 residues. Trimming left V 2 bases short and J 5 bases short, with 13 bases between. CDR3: CASSFGTSRETQYF. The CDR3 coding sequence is TGCGCCAGCAGCTTCGGGACCTCCCGGGAGACCCAGTACTTC.

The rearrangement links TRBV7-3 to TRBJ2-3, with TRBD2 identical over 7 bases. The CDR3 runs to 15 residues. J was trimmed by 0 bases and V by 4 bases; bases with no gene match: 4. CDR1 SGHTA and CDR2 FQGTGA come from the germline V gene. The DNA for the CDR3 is TGTGCCAGCAGCTCTTCTAGCGGAAGCACAGATACGCAGTATTTT. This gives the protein CASSSSSGSTDTQYF. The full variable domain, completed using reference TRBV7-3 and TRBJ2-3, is GAGVSQTPSNKVTEKGKYVELRCDPISGHTALYWYRQSLGQGPEFLIYFQGTGAADDSGLPNDRFFAVRPEGSVSTLKIQRTERGDSAVYLCASSSSSGSTDTQYFGPGTRLTVL.

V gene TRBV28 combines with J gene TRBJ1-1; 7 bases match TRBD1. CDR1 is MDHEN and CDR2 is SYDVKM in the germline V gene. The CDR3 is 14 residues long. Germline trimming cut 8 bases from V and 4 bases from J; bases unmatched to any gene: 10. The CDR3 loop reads CASFTPGTATEAFF. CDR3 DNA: TGTGCCAGCTTCACTCCCGGGACAGCCACTGAAGCTTTCTTT.

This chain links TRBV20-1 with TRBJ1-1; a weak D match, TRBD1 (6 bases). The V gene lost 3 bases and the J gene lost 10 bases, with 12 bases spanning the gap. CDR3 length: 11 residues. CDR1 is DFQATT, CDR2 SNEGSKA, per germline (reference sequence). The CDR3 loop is CSASKGRGAFF. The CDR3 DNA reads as TGCAGTGCTAGCAAGGGCAGGGGAGCTTTCTTT.

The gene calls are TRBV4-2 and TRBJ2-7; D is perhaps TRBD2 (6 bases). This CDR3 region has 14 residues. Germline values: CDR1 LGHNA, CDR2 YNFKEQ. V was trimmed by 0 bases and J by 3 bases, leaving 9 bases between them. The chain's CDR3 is CASSQDWGGYEQYF. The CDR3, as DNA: TGTGCCAGCAGCCAAGATTGGGGAGGCTACGAGCAGTACTTC.

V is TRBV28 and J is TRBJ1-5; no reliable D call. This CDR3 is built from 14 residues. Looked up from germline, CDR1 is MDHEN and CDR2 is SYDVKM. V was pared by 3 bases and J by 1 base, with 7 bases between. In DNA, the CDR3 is TGTGCCAGCAGTTTGGGAGGGAGCAATCAGCCCCAGCATTTT. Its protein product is CASSLGGSNQPQHF.

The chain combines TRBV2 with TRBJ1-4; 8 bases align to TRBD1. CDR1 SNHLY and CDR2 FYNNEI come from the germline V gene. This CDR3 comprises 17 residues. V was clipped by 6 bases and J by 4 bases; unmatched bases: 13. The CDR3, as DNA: TGTGCCAGCAGAGCGAAACGGACAGGGCGTAATAATGAAAAACTGTTTTTT. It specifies CASRAKRTGRNNEKLFF.

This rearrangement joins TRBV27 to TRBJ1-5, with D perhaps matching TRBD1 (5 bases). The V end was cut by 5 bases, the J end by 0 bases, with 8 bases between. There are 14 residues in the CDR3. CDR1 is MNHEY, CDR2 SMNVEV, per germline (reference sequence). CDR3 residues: CASSLQGSNQPQHF. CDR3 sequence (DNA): TGTGCCAGCAGTCTTCAGGGTAGCAATCAGCCCCAGCATTTT.

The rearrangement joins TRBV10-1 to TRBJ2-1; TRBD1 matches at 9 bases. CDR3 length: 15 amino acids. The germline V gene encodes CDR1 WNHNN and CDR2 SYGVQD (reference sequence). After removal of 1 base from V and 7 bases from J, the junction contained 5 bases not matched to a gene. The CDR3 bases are TGCGCCAGCAGTGAGTTATCGACAGGGGGGAATGAGCAGTTCTTC. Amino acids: CASSELSTGGNEQFF.

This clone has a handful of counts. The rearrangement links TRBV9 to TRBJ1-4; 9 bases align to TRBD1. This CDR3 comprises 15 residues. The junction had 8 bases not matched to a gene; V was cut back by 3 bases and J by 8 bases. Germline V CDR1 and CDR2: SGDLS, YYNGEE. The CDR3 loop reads CASSATDRGREKLFF. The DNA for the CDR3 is TGTGCCAGCAGCGCGACGGACAGGGGTAGGGAAAAACTGTTTTTT. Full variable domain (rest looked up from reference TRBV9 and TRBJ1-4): DSGVTQTPKHLITATGQRVTLRCSPRSGDLSVYWYQQSLDQGLQFLIQYYNGEERAKGNILERFSAQQFPDLHSELNLSSLELGDSALYFCASSATDRGREKLFFGSGTQLSVL.

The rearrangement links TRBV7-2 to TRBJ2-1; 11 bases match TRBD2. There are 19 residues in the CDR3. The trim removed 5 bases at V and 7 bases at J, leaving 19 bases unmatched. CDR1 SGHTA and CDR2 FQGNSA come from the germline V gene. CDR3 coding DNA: TGTGCCAGCAGCCACAGGGGGACCGTAGCGGGAGGGCCTCGGAATGAGCAGTTCTTC. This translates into CASSHRGTVAGGPRNEQFF.

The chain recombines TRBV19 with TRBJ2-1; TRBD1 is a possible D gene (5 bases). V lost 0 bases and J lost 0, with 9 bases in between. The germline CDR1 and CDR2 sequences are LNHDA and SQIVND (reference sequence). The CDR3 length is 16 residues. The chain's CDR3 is CASSIDRVASYNEQFF. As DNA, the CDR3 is TGTGCCAGTAGTATAGACAGGGTGGCCTCCTACAATGAGCAGTTCTTC.

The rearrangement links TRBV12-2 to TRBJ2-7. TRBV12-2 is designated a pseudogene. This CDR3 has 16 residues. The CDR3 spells CASRLAQYRGDLEQYF. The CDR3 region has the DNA TGTGCAAGTCGCTTAGCGCAGTATAGGGGGGACCTCGAGCAGTACTTC.